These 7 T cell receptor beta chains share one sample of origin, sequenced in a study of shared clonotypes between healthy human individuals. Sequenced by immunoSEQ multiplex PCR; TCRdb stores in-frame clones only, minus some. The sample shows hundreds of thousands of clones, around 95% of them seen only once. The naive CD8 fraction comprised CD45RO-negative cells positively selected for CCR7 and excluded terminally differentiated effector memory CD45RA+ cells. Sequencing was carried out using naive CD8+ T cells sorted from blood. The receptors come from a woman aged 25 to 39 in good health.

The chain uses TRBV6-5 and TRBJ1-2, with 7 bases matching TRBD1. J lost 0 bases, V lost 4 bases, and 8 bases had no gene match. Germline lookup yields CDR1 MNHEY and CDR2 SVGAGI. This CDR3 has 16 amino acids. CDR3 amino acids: CASSSLRDSANYGYTF. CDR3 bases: TGTGCCAGCAGTTCTCTCCGGGACAGTGCTAACTATGGCTACACCTTC.

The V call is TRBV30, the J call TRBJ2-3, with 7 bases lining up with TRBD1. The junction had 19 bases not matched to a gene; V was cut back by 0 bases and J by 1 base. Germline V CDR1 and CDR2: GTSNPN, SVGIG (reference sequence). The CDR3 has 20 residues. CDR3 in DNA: TGTGCCTGGAGTGTATGGACAGGAGTCCTCACCAGCAGGGGCACAGATACGCAGTATTTT. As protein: CAWSVWTGVLTSRGTDTQYF.

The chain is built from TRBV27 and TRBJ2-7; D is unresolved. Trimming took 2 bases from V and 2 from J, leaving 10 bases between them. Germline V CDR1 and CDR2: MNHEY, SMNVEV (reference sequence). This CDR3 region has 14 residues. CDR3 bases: TGTGCCAGCAGTTTACGCAGCGCCGCCTACGAGCAGTACTTC. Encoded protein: CASSLRSAAYEQYF.

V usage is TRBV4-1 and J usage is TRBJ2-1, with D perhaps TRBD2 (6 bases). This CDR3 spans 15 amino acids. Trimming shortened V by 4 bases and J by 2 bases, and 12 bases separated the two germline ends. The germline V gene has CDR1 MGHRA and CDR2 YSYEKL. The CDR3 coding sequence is TGCGCCAGCAGCCCGCGGGACGGGCCCTACAATGAGCAGTTCTTC. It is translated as CASSPRDGPYNEQFF.

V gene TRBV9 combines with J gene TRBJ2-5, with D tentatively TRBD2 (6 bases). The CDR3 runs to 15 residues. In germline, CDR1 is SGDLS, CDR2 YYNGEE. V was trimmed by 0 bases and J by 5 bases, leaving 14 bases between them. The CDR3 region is CASSVATGGGETQYF. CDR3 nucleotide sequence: TGTGCCAGCAGCGTAGCTACAGGTGGGGGGGAGACCCAGTACTTC. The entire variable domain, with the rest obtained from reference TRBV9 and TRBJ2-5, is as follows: DSGVTQTPKHLITATGQRVTLRCSPRSGDLSVYWYQQSLDQGLQFLIQYYNGEERAKGNILERFSAQQFPDLHSELNLSSLELGDSALYFCASSVATGGGETQYFGPGTRLLVL.

CDR3 amino acids: CSVDMGHTEQFF. CDR3 coding DNA: TGCAGCGTTGATATGGGGCATACTGAGCAGTTCTTC. The chain recombines TRBV29-1 with TRBJ2-1; possible D gene TRBD1, 5 bases. The CDR3 runs 12 residues. V was shortened by 3 bases and J by 9 bases, with 12 bases between the two germline ends. Germline values: CDR1 SQVTM, CDR2 ANQGSEA.

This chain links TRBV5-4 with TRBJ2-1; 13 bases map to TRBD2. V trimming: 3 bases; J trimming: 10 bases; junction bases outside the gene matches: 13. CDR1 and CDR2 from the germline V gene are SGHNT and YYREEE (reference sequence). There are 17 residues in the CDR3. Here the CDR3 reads CASSYSPGLAGNLEQFF. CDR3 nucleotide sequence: TGTGCCAGCAGCTACTCACCGGGACTAGCGGGAAATCTGGAGCAGTTCTTC.